One sample yielded the 14 T cell receptor beta chains listed below, sequenced in a study of cytotoxic CD8 clonotypes in ibrutinib-treated CLL. Profiled with immunoSEQ multiplex PCR; TCRdb holds only in-frame clones, not every one. In the table there are about 89,000 clones, 78% of which are singletons. The specimen comprised PBMCs, sampled after 12 months of ibrutinib treatment. All receptors come from a human donor with chronic lymphocytic leukemia.

The chain combines TRBV5-1 with TRBJ2-7, with TRBD1 matching over 9 bases. The CDR3 covers 15 residues. Trimming cost V 4 bases and J 1 base; bases outside gene matches: 6. Germline CDR1 reads SGHRS; CDR2 reads YFSETQ. CDR3 bases: TGCGCCAGCAGCCCCGGGACAGGGATTTCCTACGAGCAGTACTTC. This codes for CASSPGTGISYEQYF. Combining the CDR3 with reference TRBV5-1 and TRBJ2-7 gives the whole variable domain KAGVTQTPRYLIKTRGQQVTLSCSPISGHRSVSWYQQTPGQGLQFLFEYFSETQRNKGNFPGRFSGRQFSNSRSEMNVSTLELGDSALYLCASSPGTGISYEQYFGPGTRLTVT.

The chain has TRBV9 and TRBJ1-1, with TRBD1 matching over 10 bases. This CDR3 comprises 14 residues. The germline CDR1 and CDR2 sequences are SGDLS and YYNGEE. V shed 4 bases and J 5 bases; nucleotides not matched to a gene: 5. CDR3 loop: CASSPTDRGTEAFF. Here the CDR3 DNA reads TGTGCCAGCAGCCCCACGGACAGGGGGACTGAAGCTTTCTTT.

This rearrangement joins TRBV30 to TRBJ2-6, with D possibly TRBD2 on 7 matching bases. The length of the CDR3 is 17 residues. Germline CDR1 is GTSNPN and CDR2 is SVGIG (reference sequence). Deletions cut 2 bases from V and 0 bases from J, with 14 bases between. Here the CDR3 reads CAWSRGGAGSGANVLTF. DNA of the CDR3: TGTGCCTGGAGTAGGGGGGGCGCTGGCTCTGGGGCCAACGTCCTGACTTTC.

This clone is a singleton in its sample. The chain has TRBV30 and TRBJ1-3; D gene uncertain. Deletions cut 4 bases from V and 2 bases from J, with 12 bases between. Looked up from germline, CDR1 is GTSNPN and CDR2 is SVGIG (reference sequence). The CDR3 runs to 14 residues. The DNA of the CDR3 is TGTGCCTGGAACTTTCAAAGGGCTGGAAACACCATATATTTT. Encoded protein: CAWNFQRAGNTIYF.

The chain is built from TRBV7-2 and TRBJ2-7; D possibly matches TRBD1 or TRBD2 (5 bases each). V lost 3 bases to trimming and J lost 0 bases, with 9 bases between them. The CDR3 contains 14 residues. Germline assignment: CDR1 SGHTA and CDR2 FQGNSA. CDR3 loop: CASSFLGTSYEQYF. The CDR3 DNA sequence: TGTGCCAGCAGCTTTTTGGGGACCTCCTACGAGCAGTACTTC.

V usage is TRBV7-7 and J usage is TRBJ2-2, with TRBD2 matching 7 bases. The CDR3 loop spans 15 amino acids. CDR1 and CDR2 (germline): SSHAT, FNYEAQ (reference sequence). The J segment lost 2 bases and the V segment lost 6 bases, leaving 6 bases of the junction unmatched. CDR3 loop: CASSLGGSNTGELFF. The DNA of the CDR3 is TGTGCCAGCAGTCTCGGGGGGTCCAACACCGGGGAGCTGTTTTTT. Looking up the rest from reference TRBV7-7 and TRBJ2-2 gives the full variable domain: GAGVSQSPRYKVTKRGQDVTLRCDPISSHATLYWYQQALGQGPEFLTYFNYEAQPDKSGLPSDRFSAERPEGSISTLTIQRTEQRDSAMYRCASSLGGSNTGELFFGEGSRLTVL.

V gene TRBV11-3 combines with J gene TRBJ1-2; the D is unclear. V was shortened by 4 bases and J by 5 bases, with 20 bases between the two germline ends. Germline V CDR1 and CDR2: SGHNT, YENEEA. The CDR3 runs 16 residues. The CDR3 loop reads CASSSEVVQPYYGYTF. For the CDR3, the DNA is TGTGCCAGCAGCTCAGAGGTGGTTCAACCCTATTATGGCTACACCTTC. Variable domain in full (rest from reference TRBV11-3 and TRBJ1-2): EAGVVQSPRYKIIEKKQPVAFWCNPISGHNTLYWYLQNLGQGPELLIRYENEEAVDDSQLPKDRFSAERLKGVDSTLKIQPAELGDSAVYLCASSSEVVQPYYGYTFGSGTRLTVV.

This clone was seen a few times. The rearrangement uses TRBV10-3 and TRBJ2-5; 8 nucleotides line up with TRBD1. Trimming took 6 bases from V and 4 from J; bases not matched to a gene: 4. Germline V gene lookup returns CDR1 ENHRY and CDR2 SYGVKD. The CDR3 loop spans 13 amino acids. The CDR3 DNA reads TGTGCCATCAGGGGACAGGCGGGAGAGACCCAGTACTTC. Its translation is CAIRGQAGETQYF.

The V and J genes are TRBV5-4 and TRBJ2-4, with 16 bases identical to TRBD2. The V gene's germline CDR1 is SGHNT and CDR2 YYREEE (reference sequence). The length of the CDR3 is 18 residues. The ends lost 5 bases at V and 1 base at J; junction bases unmatched: 6. CDR3 loop: CASSRGTSGGAAKNIQYF. CDR3 sequence (DNA): TGTGCCAGCAGTAGAGGGACTAGCGGGGGGGCGGCCAAAAACATTCAGTACTTC.

The chain couples TRBV12-1 to TRBJ2-7; no DNA check was done on the table's D call, TRBD1. TRBV12-1 is a recognized pseudogene. CDR3 length: 14 residues. DNA for the CDR3: TGTGCCAGCAGCTTTAGAGGGACAGACTACGAGCAGTACTTC. It specifies CASSFRGTDYEQYF.

This clone showed up just a few times. This chain connects TRBV28 to TRBJ1-4, with a possible D match to TRBD1 (5 bases). The V end lost 1 base, the J end lost 3 bases, and 9 bases lay between the germline ends. This CDR3 contains 15 residues. Germline lookup yields CDR1 MDHEN and CDR2 SYDVKM. The CDR3 DNA follows: TGTGCCAGCAGTTTATCCGGGGGTTCTAATGAAAAACTGTTTTTT. Its translation: CASSLSGGSNEKLFF.

The V and J genes are TRBV4-1 and TRBJ2-1; 9 bases fit TRBD2. J lost 2 bases, V lost 0 bases, and 5 bases had no gene match. The CDR3 loop spans 17 amino acids. Germline loops: CDR1 MGHRA, CDR2 YSYEKL. CDR3 nucleotides: TGCGCCAGCAGCCAAGAGGTCGGCGGGGGGGCCTACAATGAGCAGTTCTTC. This sequence encodes CASSQEVGGGAYNEQFF.

The genes are TRBV30 and TRBJ2-7; a weak D match, TRBD1 (7 bases). CDR3 length equals 13 residues. Germline lookup yields CDR1 GTSNPN and CDR2 SVGIG (reference sequence). The V end was cut by 1 base, the J end by 7 bases, with 14 bases between. DNA for the CDR3: TGTGCCTGGAGTGGCGGAGGGGGCGGAGAGCAGTACTTC. This gives the protein CAWSGGGGGEQYF.

The V call is TRBV4-1, the J call TRBJ1-2; tentative D call: TRBD1 (6 bases). Germline V lookup: CDR1 MGHRA, CDR2 YSYEKL. Trimming took off 1 base at V and 4 bases at J, with 13 bases between the two ends. The length of the CDR3 is 15 residues. CDR3 nucleotides: TGCGCCAGCAGCCAAGTATCGGGGGGCAGCTATGGCTACACCTTC. This encodes CASSQVSGGSYGYTF.